What follows describes a single T cell receptor beta chain. Profiled with immunoSEQ multiplex PCR; TCRdb holds only in-frame clones, not every one. The profile shows 400,000 or so clones, 75% to 90% of them singletons. Cohort 3 recovered donors had two negative PCRs, clearance, or symptom resolution. The sample comes from a study of blood T cell repertoires in COVID-19. Study summary: Sites across the United States, Italy and Spain contributed samples from acute and convalescent COVID-19. The cDNA or gDNA used as material had been derived from T cells, B-cell-depleted T cells, or PBMCs.

There are 13 residues in the CDR3. V was cut by 4 bases and J by 1 base, with 8 bases left in between. Looked up from germline, CDR1 is MDHEN and CDR2 is SYDVKM. Sequenced input: PBMCs or T cells enriched from blood (not recorded which). The V and J genes are TRBV28 and TRBJ2-7; D is perhaps TRBD1 (6 bases). The clonotype comes from a man under 40 who had recovered from COVID-19. CDR3 in amino acids: CASSSDSSYEQYF. For the CDR3, the DNA is TGTGCCAGCAGTTCGGACAGTTCCTACGAGCAGTACTTC.